One T cell receptor (beta chain) is described in this entry. This entry comes from a study of monozygotic twins with inflammatory bowel disease. CDR1 and CDR2 from the germline V gene are SGHNT and YYREEE (reference sequence). The CDR3 spans 14 residues. No DNA is given; TCRdb re-called the 5' RACE reads and lists each CDR3 protein once. The table lists about 210,000 distinct CDR3 sequences. V is TRBV5-4 and J is TRBJ2-7; TCRdb names TRBD2, which stays unverified in the absence of DNA. The TCR sequence derives from a human donor with ulcerative colitis or Crohn's disease, or a healthy co-twin of an affected twin (not recorded which). The source material was blood. CDR3: CASSPGRSLSEQYF.